The sequence of this T cell receptor beta chain was determined in a study of blood T cell repertoires in COVID-19. On the study more broadly: In each case, the material was cDNA or gDNA derived from T cells, B-cell-depleted T cells, or PBMCs.

Authors' analysis steps: Cell counts per sample came from amplifying reference gene primers. Clones were read by immunoSEQ multiplex PCR, and TCRdb kept only the in-frame ones, dropping some. The D gene and trimming were derived from the DNA, and the V and J assignments and clone size from that table. The sample lists about 230,000 clones, roughly 84% occurring once. This clone came up once. CDR1 is MDHEN and CDR2 is SYDVKM in the germline V gene. Losses at the gene ends were 4 bases for V and 6 bases for J; bases not matched to a gene: 9. The CDR3 extends over 15 amino acids. This sequence originates from a middle-aged woman who had recovered from COVID-19. The sample was peripheral blood. This chain links TRBV28 with TRBJ2-5; 9 nucleotides line up with TRBD2. The DNA for the CDR3 is TGTGCCAGCAGTTCTTCTAGCGGGGAGGTAAAGACCCAGTACTTC. Translation: CASSSSSGEVKTQYF.